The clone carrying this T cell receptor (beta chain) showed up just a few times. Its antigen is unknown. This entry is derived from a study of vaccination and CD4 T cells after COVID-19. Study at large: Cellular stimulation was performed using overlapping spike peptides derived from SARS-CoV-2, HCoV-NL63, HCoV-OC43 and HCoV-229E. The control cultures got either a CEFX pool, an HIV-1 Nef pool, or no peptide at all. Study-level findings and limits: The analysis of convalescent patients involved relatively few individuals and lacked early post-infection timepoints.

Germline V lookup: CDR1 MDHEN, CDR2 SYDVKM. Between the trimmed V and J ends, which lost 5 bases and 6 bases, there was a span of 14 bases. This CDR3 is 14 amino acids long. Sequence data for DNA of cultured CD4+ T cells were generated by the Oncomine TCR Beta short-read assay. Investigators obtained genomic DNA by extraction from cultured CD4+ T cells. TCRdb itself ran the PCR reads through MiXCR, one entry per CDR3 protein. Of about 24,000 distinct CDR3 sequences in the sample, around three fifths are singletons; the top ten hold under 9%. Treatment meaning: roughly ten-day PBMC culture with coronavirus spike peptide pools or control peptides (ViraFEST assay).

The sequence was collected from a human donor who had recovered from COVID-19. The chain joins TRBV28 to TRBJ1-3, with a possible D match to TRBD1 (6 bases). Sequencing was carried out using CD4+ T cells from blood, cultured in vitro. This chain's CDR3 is CASSTRTAQNTIYF. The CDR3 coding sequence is TGTGCCAGCAGTACACGGACAGCGCAAAACACCATATATTTT. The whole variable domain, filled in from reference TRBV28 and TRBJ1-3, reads DVKVTQSSRYLVKRTGEKVFLECVQDMDHENMFWYRQDPGLGLRLIYFSYDVKMKEKGDIPEGYSVSREKKERFSLILESASTNQTSMYLCASSTRTAQNTIYFGEGSWLTVV.